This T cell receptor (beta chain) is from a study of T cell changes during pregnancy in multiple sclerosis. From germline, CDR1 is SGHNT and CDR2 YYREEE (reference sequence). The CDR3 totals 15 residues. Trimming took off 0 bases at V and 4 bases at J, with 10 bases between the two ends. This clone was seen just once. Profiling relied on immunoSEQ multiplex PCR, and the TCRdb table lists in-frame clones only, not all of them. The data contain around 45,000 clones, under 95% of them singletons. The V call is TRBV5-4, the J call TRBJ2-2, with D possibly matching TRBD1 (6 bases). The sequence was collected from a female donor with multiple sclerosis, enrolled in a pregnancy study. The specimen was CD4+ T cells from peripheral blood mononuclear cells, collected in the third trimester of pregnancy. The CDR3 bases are TGTGCCAGCAGCTTGGCAGGGGTGGGCACCGGGGAGCTGTTTTTT. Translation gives CASSLAGVGTGELFF.